Listed here are 20 T cell receptor beta chains from one sample, sequenced in a study of shared clonotypes between healthy human individuals. Sequencing was performed with immunoSEQ multiplex PCR; in TCRdb, only in-frame clones are kept and a portion is missing. Among roughly 1,000,000 clones, about four fifths were seen once, and the ten largest hold 0.6% to 0.75%. The sequenced sample was memory CD4+ T cells from PBMCs. The subset is: CD45RA-negative fraction. Receptors originate from a man aged 18 to 35 in good health. Some clones in this sample may be carry-over from other donors' samples.

J is TRBJ2-3 and V is TRBV9, with D uncertain. Germline V lookup: CDR1 SGDLS, CDR2 YYNGEE. The length of the CDR3 is 14 residues. The germline V and J ends were trimmed by 4 bases and 14 bases, with 23 bases remaining between them. In DNA form, the CDR3 reads TGTGCCAGCAGCCTATACGGAGACCGTTCTGGCATGTATTTT. Encoded protein: CASSLYGDRSGMYF.

This clone was picked up one time. The junction shows a germline mismatch at one end, possibly a read error. The chain recombines TRBV10-3 with TRBJ1-1; D not resolved. Germline-derived CDR1 and CDR2 are ENHRY and SYGVKD. The CDR3 runs to 16 residues. CDR3 sequence reads: CAVSEEARKGYTEAFF. CDR3 in DNA: TGTGCCGTCAGTGAGGAGGCACGTAAGGGCTACACTGAAGCTTTCTTT.

This chain links TRBV28 with TRBJ1-4, with a tentative D call TRBD1 (5 bases). The CDR3 extends over 16 amino acids. V was clipped by 3 bases and J by 6 bases, with 17 bases between them. Germline V gene sequence: CDR1 MDHEN, CDR2 SYDVKM. CDR3 sequence: CASSFMGTRVYEKLFF. The CDR3 DNA reads TGTGCCAGCAGTTTTATGGGGACCCGGGTCTATGAAAAACTGTTTTTT.

The chain recombines TRBV5-4 with TRBJ2-7; 9 bases agree with TRBD2. Trimming took 0 bases from V and 4 from J; bases not matched to a gene: 5. Per germline, CDR1 SGHNT and CDR2 YYREEE (reference sequence). The CDR3 runs 15 residues. CDR3 in amino acids: CASSLGVTSGYEQYF. The DNA for the CDR3 is TGTGCCAGCAGCTTGGGTGTGACTAGCGGATACGAGCAGTACTTC.

The chain recombines TRBV2 with TRBJ1-5, with TRBD1 matching 8 bases. Trimming at V came to 7 bases and at J to 4 bases, leaving 9 bases not matched to a gene. Germline V gene sequence: CDR1 SNHLY, CDR2 FYNNEI. The CDR3 has 15 amino acids. The CDR3 DNA reads as TGTGCCAGCACCCCCGGGACAGGAGTAAATCAGCCCCAGCATTTT. Its protein is CASTPGTGVNQPQHF.

V is TRBV6-1 and J is TRBJ2-1, with TRBD1 as a possible D gene (6 bases). The CDR3 consists of 14 residues. The V end was cut by 8 bases, the J end by 9 bases, with 20 bases between. In germline, CDR1 is MNHNS, CDR2 SASEGT. Written as DNA, the CDR3 is TGTGCCAGCGAGTCCCAGGGGCCTCTGGGTGAGCAGTTCTTC. Its protein product is CASESQGPLGEQFF.

The chain has TRBV19 and TRBJ2-4; TRBD1 might be the D (6 bases). This CDR3 has 15 amino acids. Per the germline V gene, CDR1 is LNHDA and CDR2 is SQIVND (reference sequence). Trimming took 6 bases from V and 6 from J, leaving 18 bases between them. This CDR3 is CASSPDSTPGNIQYF. CDR3 coding DNA: TGTGCCAGTAGCCCGGACAGTACTCCGGGAAACATTCAGTACTTC.

The chain uses TRBV6-1 and TRBJ2-7; D uncertain. The V end was cut by 4 bases, the J end by 3 bases, with 4 bases between. CDR1 MNHNS and CDR2 SASEGT come from the germline V gene. This CDR3 is 11 amino acids long. In nucleotides, the CDR3 is TGTGCCAGCAGTGCCTACTACGAGCAGTACTTC. It specifies CASSAYYEQYF.

The chain combines TRBV28 with TRBJ2-5, with a weak D call TRBD1 (6 bases). V was trimmed by 6 bases and J by 5 bases, leaving 16 bases between them. Germline values: CDR1 MDHEN, CDR2 SYDVKM. This CDR3 comprises 14 residues. Here the CDR3 reads CASRGSGGRETQYF. The DNA for the CDR3 is TGTGCCAGCAGGGGGAGTGGGGGCAGGGAGACCCAGTACTTC. Filled out from reference TRBV28 and TRBJ2-5, the complete variable domain reads DVKVTQSSRYLVKRTGEKVFLECVQDMDHENMFWYRQDPGLGLRLIYFSYDVKMKEKGDIPEGYSVSREKKERFSLILESASTNQTSMYLCASRGSGGRETQYFGPGTRLLVL.

This clone showed up just once. With a far larger clone one base away, a read error is the likely cause. The chain recombines TRBV6-1 with TRBJ2-5; D call uncertain. The V end was cut by 6 bases, the J end by 1 base, with 3 bases between. This CDR3 has 11 amino acids. Germline V gene lookup returns CDR1 MNHNS and CDR2 SASEGT. The CDR3 spells CASSLQETQYF. DNA for the CDR3: TGTGCCAGCAGCCTCCAAGAGACCCAGTACTTC.

The J gene is TRBJ2-7, the V gene TRBV6-1; D might be TRBD1 (6 bases). With 1 base removed from V and 4 bases from J, the gap between germline ends came to 11 bases. The CDR3 spans 14 residues. The V gene's germline CDR1 is MNHNS and CDR2 SASEGT. For the CDR3, the DNA is TGTGCCAGCAGTGAAGTCAGGGGCGGATACGAGCAGTACTTC. As protein: CASSEVRGGYEQYF.

This clone was observed once. The chain combines TRBV10-1 with TRBJ2-3; D might be TRBD1 (5 bases). Deletions cut 6 bases from V and 0 bases from J, with 13 bases between. Germline V gene lookup returns CDR1 WNHNN and CDR2 SYGVQD (reference sequence). The CDR3 runs to 15 residues. The CDR3 DNA follows: TGCGCCAGCAGAAGGACACCGACTAGCACAGATACGCAGTATTTT. It yields the protein CASRRTPTSTDTQYF.

Remarks on this clone: This may arise from a read error, as a much more abundant clone is one base away. Different DNA sequences within this sample yield the same CDR3. The rearrangement links TRBV5-1 to TRBJ1-1; D perhaps matches TRBD1 (6 bases). V was pared by 5 bases and J by 1 base, with 9 bases between. Germline CDR1 is SGHRS and CDR2 is YFSETQ. The CDR3 length is 13 residues. The CDR3 bases are TGCGCCAGCAGACCGGACAGGAACACTGAAGCTTTCTTT. Protein product: CASRPDRNTEAFF.

The chain couples TRBV6-5 to TRBJ2-2; TRBD2 aligns across 10 bases. From germline, CDR1 is MNHEY and CDR2 SVGAGI. Trimming at V came to 2 bases and at J to 3 bases, leaving 3 bases not matched to a gene. The CDR3 length is 16 residues. Written as DNA, the CDR3 is TGTGCCAGCAGTTACCGGACTAGCGGCTACACCGGGGAGCTGTTTTTT. It codes for CASSYRTSGYTGELFF.

This rearrangement joins TRBV18 to TRBJ2-1; TRBD2 matches 12 bases. The germline gives CDR1 KGHSH, CDR2 LQKENI. The CDR3 is 16 residues long. Losses at the gene ends were 6 bases for V and 8 bases for J; bases not matched to a gene: 11. CDR3 region: CASSFGPLAGGYEQFF. The DNA for the CDR3 is TGTGCCAGCTCCTTTGGCCCGCTAGCGGGAGGGTATGAGCAGTTCTTC.

This clone came up many times. The same CDR3 also results from other DNA sequences found in this sample. The gene calls are TRBV30 and TRBJ2-2, with TRBD2 identical over 13 bases. V gave up 3 bases and J gave up 4 bases; unmatched junction bases: 2. The CDR3 totals 15 residues. The germline CDR1 and CDR2 sequences are GTSNPN and SVGIG (reference sequence). The CDR3 sequence is CAWRRLAGGTGELFF. The CDR3, as DNA: TGTGCCTGGAGGAGACTAGCGGGAGGCACCGGGGAGCTGTTTTTT.

V gene TRBV7-2 combines with J gene TRBJ1-1, with TRBD1 identical over 7 bases. With V trimmed by 8 bases and J by 6 bases, 6 bases remained unmatched. The CDR3 covers 12 residues. CDR1 SGHTA and CDR2 FQGNSA come from the germline V gene. CDR3 sequence (DNA): TGTGCCAGCGCAGACAGGGTCGCTGAAGCTTTCTTT. Translation: CASADRVAEAFF.

The rearrangement links TRBV6-5 to TRBJ1-2; D not resolved. This CDR3 comprises 14 residues. V was trimmed by 6 bases and J by 3 bases, leaving 14 bases between them. Germline V gene sequence: CDR1 MNHEY, CDR2 SVGAGI. CDR3 sequence: CASRRLGRDYGYTF. In DNA, the CDR3 is TGTGCCAGCAGACGCCTCGGCCGGGACTATGGCTACACCTTC.

DNA of the CDR3: TGTGCCAGCAGCTTGGTTCCTGGTGAAGCTTTCTTT. This translates into CASSLVPGEAFF. The rearrangement uses TRBV5-6 and TRBJ1-1; D gene ambiguous. The V gene's germline CDR1 is SGHDT and CDR2 YYEEEE. This CDR3 region has 12 residues. V shed 0 bases and J shed 7 bases, with 7 bases lying between them.

The gene calls are TRBV5-1 and TRBJ2-3; 8 positions agree with TRBD2. This CDR3 has 16 amino acids. Losses at the gene ends were 4 bases for V and 4 bases for J; bases not matched to a gene: 11. Germline V gene data show CDR1 as SGHRS and CDR2 as YFSETQ. The CDR3 coding sequence is TGCGCCAGCAGCAGGGGGACTAGAGGTCGCCCAGATACGCAGTATTTT. Encoded protein: CASSRGTRGRPDTQYF.